This T cell receptor (beta chain) comes out of a study of T-cell reconstitution after alpha-beta-depleted transplantation in children. This clonotype was observed a handful of times. What it binds is unknown. Preparation of the TCRbeta library involved a method that used unique molecular identifiers. Each CDR3 protein is one row after TCRdb ran MiXCR on the PCR reads. This table holds a few hundred thousand distinct CDR3 sequences, 10% to 15% found once. Findings and limits, study-wide: Where alpha-beta T cells came from about two months after transplant was reportedly several hundred expanded graft clones. Several patients had high TCRbeta diversity at day 60; it came from surviving recipient T cells and thymic progenitors. Fresh T-cell production supplied most of the T-cell counts and diversity seen one year after transplant.

V lost 4 bases to trimming and J lost 13 bases; unmatched junction nucleotides: 8. This CDR3 spans 13 amino acids. Germline CDR1 and CDR2: LGHNA and YSLEER. Specimen: PBMCs, mostly from graft donor cells, collected 360 days after TCRalphabeta/CD19-depleted stem cell transplant. This clonotype was obtained from a male patient aged 10 to 17 who had a stem cell transplant for acute myeloid leukemia, so the T cells may come from the graft donor. The chain uses TRBV4-3 and TRBJ1-4, with 8 bases matching TRBD1. The CDR3 DNA is TGCGCCAGCAGCCCATGGACAGGGTGGAGACTGTTTTTT. Translation: CASSPWTGWRLFF.